This T cell receptor (beta chain) was sequenced in a study of regulatory T cells in long-lasting Graves disease. General study results and limits: Persistent disease preferred TRBV28, TRBJ1-2 and TRBJ2-5.

The length of the CDR3 is 16 residues. The germline V gene encodes CDR1 DFQATT and CDR2 SNEGSKA (reference sequence). V shed 0 bases, J shed 3 bases, and the junction held 3 bases outside the gene matches. Stated time point: persistent/refractory GD, antithyroid drugs over 5 years with positive TRAb. From PBMCs, RNA was extracted and then used to make the TCR library. Regarding this clonotype: Its antigen remains unknown. A much larger clone lies a single base off, so this may be a read error.

To make TCR beta libraries, researchers used iRepertoire HTBI primers and Arm-PCR of CDR3 regions. TCRdb reprocessed the multiplex PCR reads with MiXCR, giving one entry per CDR3 protein. The data show under 450,000 distinct CDR3 sequences, 20% to 25% seen once. Material: peripheral blood mononuclear cells (PBMCs), obtained when the disease was refractory, from a patient treated with antithyroid drugs. The chain uses TRBV20-1 and TRBJ2-2, with 11 bases that match TRBD2. This sequence was found in a woman aged 40 to 49 with Graves disease. The chain's CDR3 is CSARDGTSGHTGELFF. The CDR3 DNA is TGCAGTGCTAGAGATGGGACTAGCGGACACACCGGGGAGCTGTTTTTT.